The TCR beta chain under discussion was sequenced for a study of cytomegalovirus exposure and HLA in healthy donors. Study-wide results and caveats: A list of approximately 160 TCR beta chains associated with cytomegalovirus was given.

Donors came from a validation cohort of 90 to 150 subjects, distinct from the first 666-subject cohort. Here immunoSEQ multiplex PCR was the method, and the copy in TCRdb shows in-frame clones only, minus some. The profile shows more than 75,000 clones, roughly 93% of them singletons. The junction had 2 bases not matched to a gene; V was cut back by 0 bases and J by 6 bases. Germline CDR1 SGHRS, CDR2 YFSETQ. This CDR3 has 13 amino acids. Details on this clone: No antigen is known for it.

The rearrangement uses TRBV5-1 and TRBJ1-2; TRBD1 aligns across 7 bases. This receptor was identified in a man between 18 and 29 years old in good health and CMV-seronegative. The sample comprised PBMCs. CDR3 sequence (DNA): TGCGCCAGCAGCTTGGCCAGGGGGGATGGCTACACCTTC. This encodes CASSLARGDGYTF.